This T cell receptor beta chain was profiled in a study of blood T cell repertoires in COVID-19. The wider study: PBMCs, B-cell-depleted T cells, or T cells were the source of the cDNA or gDNA that made up the material.

Libraries were prepared by immunoSEQ multiplex PCR; TCRdb keeps only in-frame clonotypes and omits some of them. Here the sample spans 150,000 to 200,000 clones, 70% to 85% being singletons. CDR3 length: 17 amino acids. The sample holds a few counts of this clone. Sequencing was carried out using peripheral blood. The chain is built from TRBV21-1 and TRBJ2-7; the DNA was not compared with TRBD1, the D call given in the table. TRBV21-1 is listed as a pseudogene. The TCR sequence derives from a human donor with acute or convalescent COVID-19. The donor label of this sample is uncertain. Written as DNA, the CDR3 is TGTGCCAGCAGCAAAAATAAGGGGACAGGGAGCGGTCGCGAGCAGTACTTC. It codes for CASSKNKGTGSGREQYF.